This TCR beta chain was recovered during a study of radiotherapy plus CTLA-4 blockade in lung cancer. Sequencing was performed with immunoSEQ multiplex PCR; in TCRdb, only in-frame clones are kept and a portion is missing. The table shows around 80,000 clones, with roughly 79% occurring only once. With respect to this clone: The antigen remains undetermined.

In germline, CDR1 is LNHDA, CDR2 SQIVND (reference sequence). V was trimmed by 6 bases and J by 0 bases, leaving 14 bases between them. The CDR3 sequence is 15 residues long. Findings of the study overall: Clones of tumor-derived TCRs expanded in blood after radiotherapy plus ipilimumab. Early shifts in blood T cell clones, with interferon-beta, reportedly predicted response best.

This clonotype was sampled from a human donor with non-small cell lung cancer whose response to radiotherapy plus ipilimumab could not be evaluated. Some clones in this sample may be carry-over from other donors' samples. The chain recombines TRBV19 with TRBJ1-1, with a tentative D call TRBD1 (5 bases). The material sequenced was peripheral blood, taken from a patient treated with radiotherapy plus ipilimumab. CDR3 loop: CASSLDRGMNTEAFF. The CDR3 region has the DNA TGTGCCAGTAGCCTAGACAGAGGAATGAACACTGAAGCTTTCTTT. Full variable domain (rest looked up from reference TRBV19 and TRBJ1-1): DGGITQSPKYLFRKEGQNVTLSCEQNLNHDAMYWYRQDPGQGLRLIYYSQIVNDFQKGDIAEGYSVSREKKESFPLTVTSAQKNPTAFYLCASSLDRGMNTEAFFGQGTRLTVV.